The 14 T cell receptor beta chains below were found in one sample sequenced in a study of blood T cell repertoires in COVID-19 (dated by TCRdb to 2018 to 2021). The protocol used for the library was the immunoSEQ multiplex PCR assay. Held by TCRdb, this immuneACCESS table contains in-frame sequences only and omits some clones. Under half of the omission traces to an unresolved V gene where checked; the cause of the rest is unknown. Within this sample are over 120,000 clones, with about three quarters of them counted one time only. 4.5% to 5% of the sample belongs to the ten largest clones. The sample was peripheral blood. These TCRs come from a woman over 75 with active or convalescent COVID-19.

The V gene is TRBV5-1, the J gene TRBJ2-5; D is uncertain. The CDR3 consists of 14 residues. V dropped 1 base and J dropped 2 bases, with 9 bases sitting between them. Looked up from germline, CDR1 is SGHRS and CDR2 is YFSETQ. The CDR3 nucleotides are TGCGCCAGCAGCTTGTACGGCGGTCAAGAGACCCAGTACTTC. This encodes CASSLYGGQETQYF. The entire variable domain, with the rest obtained from reference TRBV5-1 and TRBJ2-5, is as follows: KAGVTQTPRYLIKTRGQQVTLSCSPISGHRSVSWYQQTPGQGLQFLFEYFSETQRNKGNFPGRFSGRQFSNSRSEMNVSTLELGDSALYLCASSLYGGQETQYFGPGTRLLVL.

The chain joins TRBV6-5 to TRBJ2-1, with 10 bases lining up with TRBD1. This CDR3 is built from 14 residues. Per germline, CDR1 MNHEY and CDR2 SVGAGI. J gave up 6 bases and V 6 bases, and 5 bases lay outside the gene matches. As DNA, the CDR3 is TGTGCCAGCAGACAGGGACAGGGGAGCAATGAGCAGTTCTTC. Translating it yields CASRQGQGSNEQFF.

This rearrangement joins TRBV5-1 to TRBJ2-1, with TRBD2 matching 11 bases. The CDR3 runs to 15 residues. Trimming cost V 5 bases and J 10 bases; bases outside gene matches: 11. The V gene's germline CDR1 is SGHRS and CDR2 YFSETQ. The CDR3 DNA follows: TGCGCCAGCAGTTTTAGCGGGGGGGCCTCTGAAGAGCAGTTCTTC. It is translated as CASSFSGGASEEQFF. Variable domain in full (rest from reference TRBV5-1 and TRBJ2-1): KAGVTQTPRYLIKTRGQQVTLSCSPISGHRSVSWYQQTPGQGLQFLFEYFSETQRNKGNFPGRFSGRQFSNSRSEMNVSTLELGDSALYLCASSFSGGASEEQFFGPGTRLTVL.

Regarding this clone: Other DNA sequences in this sample translate to the same CDR3. The chain recombines TRBV14 with TRBJ1-1; D is perhaps TRBD1 (5 bases). Germline V gene lookup returns CDR1 SGHDN and CDR2 FVKESK. This CDR3 has 13 amino acids. V lost 5 bases to trimming and J lost 1 base, with 8 bases between them. CDR3 nucleotides: TGTGCCAGCAGCGTGGGGGGGAACACTGAAGCTTTCTTT. This codes for CASSVGGNTEAFF.

The chain joins TRBV6-5 to TRBJ2-5; 7 bases are a match to TRBD1. Trimming removed 2 bases from V and 1 base from J; junction bases left unmatched: 1. The CDR3 is 14 residues long. Germline CDR1 reads MNHEY; CDR2 reads SVGAGI. The CDR3 sequence: CASSYGTAQETQYF. CDR3 in DNA: TGTGCCAGCAGTTACGGGACAGCCCAAGAGACCCAGTACTTC.

The V and J genes are TRBV12-3 or TRBV12-4 and TRBJ1-5, with D unclear. V was shortened by 4 bases and J by 0 bases, with 4 bases between the two germline ends. The CDR3 length is 13 residues. The CDR3 sequence: CASSSDSNQPQHF. CDR3 nucleotide sequence: TGTGCCAGCAGTTCAGATAGCAATCAGCCCCAGCATTTT.

On this clone itself: In the same sample, other DNA sequences code for this CDR3. V gene TRBV6-5 combines with J gene TRBJ1-2; D might be TRBD1 (6 bases). V lost 6 bases and J lost 2, with 10 bases in between. The CDR3 runs to 13 residues. Germline V gene lookup returns CDR1 MNHEY and CDR2 SVGAGI. CDR3 sequence (DNA): TGTGCCAGCAGCAGGACAGTGAACTATGGCTACACCTTC. Protein product: CASSRTVNYGYTF.

The chain is built from TRBV27 and TRBJ2-1; D may be TRBD2 (6 bases). The CDR3 has 12 residues. Germline V gene sequence: CDR1 MNHEY, CDR2 SMNVEV (reference sequence). Trimming took 6 bases from V and 7 from J, leaving 10 bases between them. The CDR3 here is CASRVRGNEQFF. DNA for the CDR3: TGTGCCAGCAGGGTCCGGGGGAATGAGCAGTTCTTC.

The V gene is TRBV6-5, the J gene TRBJ1-5; 11 nucleotides agree with TRBD1. Germline loops: CDR1 MNHEY, CDR2 SVGAGI. This CDR3 spans 15 amino acids. The J segment lost 6 bases and the V segment lost 6 bases, leaving 7 bases of the junction unmatched. The CDR3 DNA is TGTGCCAGCAGGGGAGGGACAGGGGGTACTCAGCCCCAGCATTTT. Translating gives CASRGGTGGTQPQHF.

The chain links TRBV12-3 or TRBV12-4 to TRBJ1-1; D not resolved. V gave up 5 bases and J gave up 0 bases, with 7 bases separating them. The CDR3 consists of 13 residues. The CDR3 is CASSTTMNTEAFF. CDR3 DNA: TGTGCCAGCAGTACGACAATGAACACTGAAGCTTTCTTT.

This clone came up a few times. The rearrangement joins TRBV5-6 to TRBJ1-2; 7 bases agree with TRBD1. The germline V gene has CDR1 SGHDT and CDR2 YYEEEE. This CDR3 has 16 amino acids. The V gene end was trimmed by 1 base and the J gene end by 4 bases; junction bases not matched to a gene: 10. CDR3 loop: CASSLLAKGAPYGYTF. CDR3 sequence (DNA): TGTGCCAGCAGCTTGTTGGCCAAGGGGGCCCCCTATGGCTACACCTTC. Full variable domain (rest looked up from reference TRBV5-6 and TRBJ1-2): DAGVTQSPTHLIKTRGQQVTLRCSPKSGHDTVSWYQQALGQGPQFIFQYYEEEERQRGNFPDRFSGHQFPNYSSELNVNALLLGDSALYLCASSLLAKGAPYGYTFGSGTRLTVV.

The rearrangement joins TRBV6-5 to TRBJ2-5, with 11 bases matching TRBD2. Germline values: CDR1 MNHEY, CDR2 SVGAGI. V gave up 5 bases and J gave up 4 bases; unmatched junction bases: 6. This CDR3 contains 15 residues. The CDR3 here is CASSPVAGGLETQYF. In nucleotides, the CDR3 is TGTGCCAGCAGTCCGGTAGCGGGGGGGTTAGAGACCCAGTACTTC.

This clone is a singleton in its sample. The chain carries TRBV15 and TRBJ2-3; 13 bases match TRBD2. Germline trimming cut 4 bases from V and 2 bases from J; bases unmatched to any gene: 3. From germline, CDR1 is LNHNV and CDR2 YYDKDF (reference sequence). The CDR3 length is 16 residues. CDR3: CATSKGTSGTTDTQYF. CDR3 sequence (DNA): TGTGCCACCAGCAAGGGGACTAGCGGGACCACAGATACGCAGTATTTT.

The sample holds a few counts of this clone. The chain couples TRBV5-1 to TRBJ1-2; D gene ambiguous. Germline values: CDR1 SGHRS, CDR2 YFSETQ. Trimming removed 0 bases at V and 4 bases at J, with 13 bases between. The CDR3 is made up of 15 amino acids. The CDR3 DNA reads as TGCGCCAGCAGCTTGGCCGGCGGTAGACTCTATGGCTACACCTTC. Its protein is CASSLAGGRLYGYTF. Using reference TRBV5-1 and TRBJ1-2 for the parts outside the CDR3, the full variable domain is KAGVTQTPRYLIKTRGQQVTLSCSPISGHRSVSWYQQTPGQGLQFLFEYFSETQRNKGNFPGRFSGRQFSNSRSEMNVSTLELGDSALYLCASSLAGGRLYGYTFGSGTRLTVV.